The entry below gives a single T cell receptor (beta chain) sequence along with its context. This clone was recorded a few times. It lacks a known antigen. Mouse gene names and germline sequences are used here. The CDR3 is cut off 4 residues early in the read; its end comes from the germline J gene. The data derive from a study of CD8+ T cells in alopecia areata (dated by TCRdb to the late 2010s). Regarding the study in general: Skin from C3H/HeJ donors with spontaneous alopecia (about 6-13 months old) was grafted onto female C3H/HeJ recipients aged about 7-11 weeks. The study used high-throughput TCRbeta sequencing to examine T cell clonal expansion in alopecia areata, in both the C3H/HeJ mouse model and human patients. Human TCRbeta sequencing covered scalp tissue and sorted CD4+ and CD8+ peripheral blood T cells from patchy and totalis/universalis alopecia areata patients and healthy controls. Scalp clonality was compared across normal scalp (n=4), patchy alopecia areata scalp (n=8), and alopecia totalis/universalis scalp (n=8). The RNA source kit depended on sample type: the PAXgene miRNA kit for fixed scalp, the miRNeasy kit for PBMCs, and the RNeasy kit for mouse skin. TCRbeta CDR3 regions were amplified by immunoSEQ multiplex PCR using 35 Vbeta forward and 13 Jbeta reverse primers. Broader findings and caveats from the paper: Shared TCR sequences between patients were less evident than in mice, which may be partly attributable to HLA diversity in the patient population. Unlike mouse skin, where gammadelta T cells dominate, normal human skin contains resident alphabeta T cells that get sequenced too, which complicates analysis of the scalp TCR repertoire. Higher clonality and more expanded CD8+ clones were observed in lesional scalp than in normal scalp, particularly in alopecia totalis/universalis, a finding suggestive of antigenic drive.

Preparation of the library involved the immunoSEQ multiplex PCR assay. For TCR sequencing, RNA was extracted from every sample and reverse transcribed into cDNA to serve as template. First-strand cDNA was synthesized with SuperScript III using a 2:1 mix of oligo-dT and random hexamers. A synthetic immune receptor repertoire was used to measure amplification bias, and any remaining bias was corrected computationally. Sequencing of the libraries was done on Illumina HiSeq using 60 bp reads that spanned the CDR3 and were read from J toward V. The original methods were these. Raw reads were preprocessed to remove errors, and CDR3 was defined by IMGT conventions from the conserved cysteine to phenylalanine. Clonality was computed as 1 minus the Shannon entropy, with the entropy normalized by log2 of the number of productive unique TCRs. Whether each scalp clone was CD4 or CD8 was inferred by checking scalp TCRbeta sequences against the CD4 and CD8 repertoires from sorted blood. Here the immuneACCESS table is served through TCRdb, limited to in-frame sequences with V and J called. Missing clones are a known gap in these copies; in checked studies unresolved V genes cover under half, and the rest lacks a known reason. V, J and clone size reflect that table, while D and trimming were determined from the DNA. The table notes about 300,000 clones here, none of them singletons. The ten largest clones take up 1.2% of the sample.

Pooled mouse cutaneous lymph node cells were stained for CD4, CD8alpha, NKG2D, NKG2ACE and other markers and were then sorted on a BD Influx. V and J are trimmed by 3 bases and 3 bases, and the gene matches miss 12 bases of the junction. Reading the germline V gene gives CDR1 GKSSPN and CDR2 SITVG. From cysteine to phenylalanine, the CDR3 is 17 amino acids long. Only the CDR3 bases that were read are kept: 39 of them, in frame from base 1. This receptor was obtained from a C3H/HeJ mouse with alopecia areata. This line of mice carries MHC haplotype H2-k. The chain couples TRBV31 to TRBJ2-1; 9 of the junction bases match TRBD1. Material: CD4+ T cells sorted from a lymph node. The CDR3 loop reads CAWRHRGPGGLYAEQFF. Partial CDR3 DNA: TGTGCCTGGAGGCACAGGGGGCCTGGGGGCCTCTATGCT.